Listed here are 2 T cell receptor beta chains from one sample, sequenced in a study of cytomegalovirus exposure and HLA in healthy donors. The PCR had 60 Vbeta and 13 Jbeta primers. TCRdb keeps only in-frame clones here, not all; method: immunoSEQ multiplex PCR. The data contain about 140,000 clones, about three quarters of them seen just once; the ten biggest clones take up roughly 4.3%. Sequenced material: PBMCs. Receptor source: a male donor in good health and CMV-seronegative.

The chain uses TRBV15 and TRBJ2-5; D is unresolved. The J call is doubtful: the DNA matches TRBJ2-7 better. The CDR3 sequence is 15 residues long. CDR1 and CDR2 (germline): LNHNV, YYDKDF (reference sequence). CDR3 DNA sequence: TGTGCCACCAGCAGAGACACTCCGAGCTCCTACGAGCAGTACTTC. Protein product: CATSRDTPSSYEQYF.

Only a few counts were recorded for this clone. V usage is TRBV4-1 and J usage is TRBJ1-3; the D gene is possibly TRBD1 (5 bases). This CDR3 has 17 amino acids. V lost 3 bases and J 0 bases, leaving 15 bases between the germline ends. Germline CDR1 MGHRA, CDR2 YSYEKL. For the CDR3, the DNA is TGCGCCAGCAGCCAGACAGACACAGTCCTCTCTGGAAACACCATATATTTT. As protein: CASSQTDTVLSGNTIYF.